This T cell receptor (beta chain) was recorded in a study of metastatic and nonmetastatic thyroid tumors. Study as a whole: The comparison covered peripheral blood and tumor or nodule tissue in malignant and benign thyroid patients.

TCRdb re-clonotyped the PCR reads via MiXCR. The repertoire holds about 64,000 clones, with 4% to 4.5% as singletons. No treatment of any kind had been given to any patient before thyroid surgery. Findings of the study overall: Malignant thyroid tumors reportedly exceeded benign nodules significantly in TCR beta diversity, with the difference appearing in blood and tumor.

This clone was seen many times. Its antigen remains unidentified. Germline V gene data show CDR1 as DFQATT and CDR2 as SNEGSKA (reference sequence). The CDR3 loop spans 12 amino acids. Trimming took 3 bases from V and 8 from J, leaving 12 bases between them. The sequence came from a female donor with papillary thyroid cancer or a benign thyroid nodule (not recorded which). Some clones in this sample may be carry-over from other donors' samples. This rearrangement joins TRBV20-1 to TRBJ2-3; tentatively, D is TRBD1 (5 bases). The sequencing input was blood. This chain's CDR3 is CSARPFQGTQYF. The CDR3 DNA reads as TGCAGTGCTAGGCCCTTTCAGGGTACGCAGTATTTT.